Sequencing of this TCR beta chain was carried out in a study of blood T cell repertoires in COVID-19. In the study overall: Sources were T cells, B-cell-depleted T cells, or PBMCs; the material itself was cDNA or gDNA.

Only in-frame clones appear in the TCRdb table, and some are missing; sequencing was by immunoSEQ multiplex PCR. The table lists around 32,000 clones, 85% to 95% of them singletons. The CDR3 consists of 13 residues. Between the trimmed V and J ends, which lost 0 bases and 3 bases, there was a span of 6 bases. Germline loops: CDR1 LGHNA, CDR2 YSLEER. The V call is TRBV4-3, the J call TRBJ2-7; D call uncertain. The TCR was taken from a male donor with active COVID-19. Sequenced sample: peripheral blood. The CDR3: CASSQDHGYEQYF. CDR3 in DNA: TGCGCCAGCAGCCAAGATCACGGCTACGAGCAGTACTTC.